This is a list of T cell receptor beta chains from one sample in a study of T cell responses to AZD1222 COVID-19 vaccine. Only in-frame clones appear in the TCRdb table, and some are missing; sequencing was by immunoSEQ multiplex PCR. The profile shows about 75,000 clones, more than 70% of them singletons. This material consisted of peripheral blood, taken 28 days after the second dose of the MenACWY control vaccine. Receptors originate from an adult who received the MenACWY meningococcal vaccine as a control. Each CDR3 is given with its conserved first and last residue. The D gene is left open where the match is weak. Clone sizes are given selectively: once, few, many, or a class where the clone is expanded.

d_call	v_call	j_call	clone_size	cdr3_nt	cdr3_aa
-	TRBV19	TRBJ1-1	-	TGTGCCAGTAGTAAGCAGGGGCTGGGCACTGAAGCTTTCTTT	CASSKQGLGTEAFF
-	TRBV13	TRBJ2-1	few	TGTGCCAGCAGCTTAACCCGCGATGAGCAGTTCTTC	CASSLTRDEQFF
-	TRBV29-1	TRBJ1-1	-	TGCAGCGTTGACAGGTCGGCGATGAACACTGAAGCTTTCTTT	CSVDRSAMNTEAFF
TRBD1	TRBV5-1	TRBJ1-1	-	TGCGCCAGCAGACCTACAGGGGGGTACACTGAAGCTTTCTTT	CASRPTGGYTEAFF
-	TRBV5-1	TRBJ2-3	-	TGCGCCAGCAGCTTGGAACAGGGTAACACAGATACGCAGTATTTT	CASSLEQGNTDTQYF
-	TRBV12-5	TRBJ2-2	once	TGTGCTAGTGGTTTGGCGAACACCGGGGAGCTGTTTTTT	CASGLANTGELFF
TRBD1	TRBV10-3	TRBJ1-5	-	TGTGCCATCAGTGAGTCGGATCAGGGGGGTCAGCCCCAGCATTTT	CAISESDQGGQPQHF
-	TRBV3-1/TRBV3-2	TRBJ1-1	-	TGTGCCAGCAGCCAAGGTAGACAGACTGAAGCTTTCTTT	CASSQGRQTEAFF
-	TRBV11-2	TRBJ2-7	-	TGTGCCAGCAGCTTAGATCCTGGGGCCGTGAGCGAGCAGTACTTC	CASSLDPGAVSEQYF
-	TRBV7-2	TRBJ1-1	-	TGTGCCAGCAGCTCTGGACGGGAGAACACTGAAGCTTTCTTT	CASSSGRENTEAFF
-	TRBV14	TRBJ1-2	once	TGTGCCAGCAGCCAAGTCGTCGGGGTAGCTAACTATGGCTACACCTTC	CASSQVVGVANYGYTF
-	TRBV7-9	TRBJ2-2	-	TGTGCCAGCAGCCTAGGGGGTCAGGGCTACACCGGGGAGCTGTTTTTT	CASSLGGQGYTGELFF
-	TRBV9	TRBJ1-1	-	TGTGCCAGCAGCGCCGACACCCAGGGGAACACTGAAGCTTTCTTT	CASSADTQGNTEAFF
TRBD1	TRBV19	TRBJ2-7	-	TGTGCCAGTAGTATAGGGGCAGGGGGCTACGAGCAGTACTTC	CASSIGAGGYEQYF
-	TRBV28	TRBJ1-6	-	TGTGCCAGCATCGAAGGAGCAGGGTTTGATTCACCCCTCCACTTT	CASIEGAGFDSPLHF
-	TRBV4-3	TRBJ2-7	-	TGCGCCAGCAGCCAAGATCCTTACTACGAGCAGTACTTC	CASSQDPYYEQYF
TRBD1	TRBV5-1	TRBJ2-7	-	TGCGCCAGCAGCCCGGGACAGGGGGTCAACGAGCAGTACTTC	CASSPGQGVNEQYF
TRBD1	TRBV5-4	TRBJ1-1	-	TGTGCCAGCAGCCCTCAGGGGGGGCGGAACACTGAAGCTTTCTTT	CASSPQGGRNTEAFF
TRBD1	TRBV2	TRBJ1-2	-	TGTGCCAGCAGAGGGACAGGGGCTGTGGGCTACACCTTC	CASRGTGAVGYTF
-	TRBV6-4	TRBJ1-1	-	TGTGCCAGCAGTTTAACAGGAGACACTGAAGCTTTCTTT	CASSLTGDTEAFF
-	TRBV4-3	TRBJ1-6	-	TGCGCCAGCAGCCAAGATCTTAAGGGGGTAAATTCACCCCTCCACTTT	CASSQDLKGVNSPLHF
-	TRBV10-3	TRBJ2-5	-	TGTGCCATCAGGGGGGAAGAGACCCAGTACTTC	CAIRGEETQYF
TRBD2	TRBV5-1	TRBJ2-5	-	TGCGCCAGCAGCTTCCCGGGACTAGCGGGGGGGCCTGTATCAGAGACCCAGTACTTC	CASSFPGLAGGPVSETQYF
-	TRBV19	TRBJ1-2	many	TGTGCCAGTAGTCCCGGGGACTTATTCTATGGCTACACCTTC	CASSPGDLFYGYTF
TRBD1	TRBV5-6	TRBJ1-2	-	TGTGCCAGCAGCATGGACAGGGGGCGCTTCTATGGCTACACCTTC	CASSMDRGRFYGYTF
-	TRBV5-4	TRBJ2-1	-	TGTGCCAGCAGTGGGGACCCCTCCTACAATGAGCAGTTCTTC	CASSGDPSYNEQFF
TRBD2	TRBV7-6	TRBJ2-5	-	TGTGCCAGCAGCACGACGGGGGGGCCGTGGGAGACCCAGTACTTC	CASSTTGGPWETQYF
-	TRBV6-1	TRBJ2-1	few	TGTGCCAGCAGTACAGGGCTCATCACCTACAATGAGCAGTTCTTC	CASSTGLITYNEQFF
TRBD1	TRBV6-5	TRBJ2-1	once	TGTGCCAGCAGTTTTGGACAGGGGGCCCACAATGAGCAGTTCTTC	CASSFGQGAHNEQFF
-	TRBV15	TRBJ2-1	once	TGTGCCACCAGCAGAGAGCTCCCTGGGAGGAGAGGCGATGAGCAGTTCTTC	CATSRELPGRRGDEQFF